The next 13 T cell receptor beta chains were all read from a single sample in a study of CD8 T cells in ankylosing spondylitis. One entry per CDR3 protein, called by TCRdb with MiXCR from the 5' RACE reads. The table has about 240,000 distinct CDR3 sequences, approximately 12% seen once; the top ten hold roughly 6.8%. The sample was blood, either unsorted or a sorted T cell fraction (not recorded which). These receptors were obtained from a male donor with ankylosing spondylitis or in good health (not recorded which).

This sequence joins TRBV11-2 and TRBJ2-4; 9 nucleotides agree with TRBD1. CDR3 length: 13 amino acids. Looked up from germline, CDR1 is SGHAT and CDR2 is FQNNGV. Germline trimming cut 6 bases from V and 6 bases from J; bases unmatched to any gene: 3. The DNA of the CDR3 is TGTGCCAGCAGTCCGGGACAGGGAAACATTCAGTACTTC. Residues: CASSPGQGNIQYF.

Points on this clonotype: One junction end does not reproduce the germline sequence, and a read error may be involved. The J gene is TRBJ1-1, the V gene TRBV6-1, with D hard to call. Germline V gene data show CDR1 as MNHNS and CDR2 as SASEGT. The CDR3 runs 13 residues. The CDR3 DNA is TGTGCCAGCAGTCCCCGCGAGAACGCTGAAGCTTTCTTT. Its protein product is CASSPRENAEAFF.

This clonotype has more than one count but fewer than ten. The chain has TRBV10-3 and TRBJ2-5; no definite D call. Germline V gives CDR1 ENHRY, CDR2 SYGVKD. The V and J ends lost 7 bases and 3 bases respectively, with 9 bases between them. CDR3 length: 12 amino acids. CDR3 in amino acids: CAIITTKETQYF. Written as DNA, the CDR3 is TGTGCCATCATAACAACAAAAGAGACCCAGTACTTC.

This clonotype was observed many times. The CDR3 reads CSVDPRGTREQFF. The CDR3, as DNA: TGCAGCGTTGATCCCCGGGGGACACGTGAGCAGTTCTTC. The chain combines TRBV29-1 with TRBJ2-1; D may correspond to TRBD1 or TRBD2 (6 bases each). CDR1 is SQVTM and CDR2 is ANQGSEA in the germline V gene. Trimming removed 3 bases at V and 9 bases at J, with 15 bases between. The CDR3 is made up of 13 amino acids.

This clonotype was counted many times. This rearrangement joins TRBV20-1 to TRBJ2-1; D may be TRBD1 or TRBD2 (5 bases each). V was shortened by 1 base and J by 0 bases, with 22 bases between the two germline ends. CDR1 DFQATT and CDR2 SNEGSKA come from the germline V gene (reference sequence). This CDR3 is 19 amino acids long. The CDR3 loop reads CSARVSAGGANSSYNEQFF. The DNA of the CDR3 is TGCAGTGCTAGAGTTTCGGCGGGTGGGGCTAATAGCTCCTACAATGAGCAGTTCTTC.

This clonotype was seen at least ten times. This CDR3 reads CASSGTSLLGEQFF. In DNA form, the CDR3 reads TGTGCCAGCAGTGGGACTAGTCTACTTGGTGAGCAGTTCTTC. V is TRBV6-1 and J is TRBJ2-1; 7 positions match TRBD2. The CDR3 sequence is 14 residues long. The germline CDR1 and CDR2 sequences are MNHNS and SASEGT. With 4 bases clipped from V and 9 bases from J, the junction kept 9 bases outside the gene matches.

This clonotype was observed a few times. The chain carries TRBV5-1 and TRBJ1-2, with 9 nucleotides matching TRBD1. Trimming cost V 2 bases and J 8 bases; bases outside gene matches: 7. Germline CDR1 reads SGHRS; CDR2 reads YFSETQ. The CDR3 runs to 14 residues. DNA of the CDR3: TGCGCCAGCAGCTTATCGACAGGGGGGAACGGCTACACCTTC. This translates into CASSLSTGGNGYTF. Drawing the rest from reference TRBV5-1 and TRBJ1-2, the complete variable domain is KAGVTQTPRYLIKTRGQQVTLSCSPISGHRSVSWYQQTPGQGLQFLFEYFSETQRNKGNFPGRFSGRQFSNSRSEMNVSTLELGDSALYLCASSLSTGGNGYTFGSGTRLTVV.

In this sample, this clonotype turned up many times. The rearrangement uses TRBV5-1 and TRBJ1-1; TRBD1 agrees at 7 bases. Germline CDR1 reads SGHRS; CDR2 reads YFSETQ. The length of the CDR3 is 14 residues. V trimming: 7 bases; J trimming: 0 bases; junction bases outside the gene matches: 6. This CDR3 reads CASVKGQLNTEAFF. CDR3 coding DNA: TGCGCCAGCGTGAAGGGACAGCTGAACACTGAAGCTTTCTTT.

At least ten counts were recorded for this clonotype. The V gene is TRBV5-1, the J gene TRBJ1-5; D gene ambiguous. V was pared by 4 bases and J by 9 bases, with 17 bases between. CDR1 is SGHRS and CDR2 is YFSETQ in the germline V gene. The length of the CDR3 is 14 residues. The CDR3 region has the DNA TGCGCCAGCAGCCCGGAAGGGTCAGGTGGGCCCCAGCATTTT. This gives the protein CASSPEGSGGPQHF.

This clonotype appeared many times. The chain is built from TRBV12-3 or TRBV12-4 and TRBJ1-3, with D perhaps matching TRBD1 (6 bases). The V end was cut by 7 bases, the J end by 7 bases, with 20 bases between. The CDR3 covers 15 residues. The CDR3 DNA is TGTGCCAGCAACCAGGGGATGTGGGGTGAGAACACCATATATTTT. Encoded protein: CASNQGMWGENTIYF.

This chain joins TRBV20-1 and TRBJ2-5; 8 nucleotides agree with TRBD1. After removal of 6 bases from V and 3 bases from J, the junction contained 6 bases not matched to a gene. CDR3 length equals 13 residues. CDR1 and CDR2 (germline): DFQATT, SNEGSKA (reference sequence). The CDR3 nucleotides are TGCAGTGCCACCAGGACAGGGAAAGAGACCCAGTACTTC. It codes for CSATRTGKETQYF.

The chain couples TRBV10-3 to TRBJ2-1; D is perhaps TRBD1 (6 bases). The CDR3 runs 14 residues. The ends were cut back, 3 bases at V and 3 bases at J, with 9 bases in the middle. The germline gives CDR1 ENHRY, CDR2 SYGVKD. The CDR3 spells CAISEGDNYNEQFF. In DNA, the CDR3 is TGTGCCATCAGTGAAGGGGACAACTACAATGAGCAGTTCTTC.

This clonotype was seen repeatedly, ten times or more. The rearrangement uses TRBV20-1 and TRBJ2-2; D is possibly TRBD2 (5 bases). Germline V gene lookup returns CDR1 DFQATT and CDR2 SNEGSKA (reference sequence). V lost 6 bases to trimming and J lost 5 bases, with 13 bases between them. The CDR3 sequence is 13 residues long. CDR3 nucleotide sequence: TGCAGTGCCACCCCGGGGTATACCGGGGAGCTGTTTTTT. Translating gives CSATPGYTGELFF.